The next 3 T cell receptor beta chains were all read from a single sample in a study of blood T cell repertoires in COVID-19. This table comes from immunoSEQ multiplex PCR, and its TCRdb copy is limited to in-frame clones, with some not included. Seen here are fewer than 350,000 clones, more than 85% observed once, and the top ten hold 4.6%. Sequenced: peripheral blood. The receptor source for this set is a middle-aged man with acute or convalescent COVID-19.

V usage is TRBV27 and J usage is TRBJ1-6; a possible D gene is TRBD1 (6 bases). V was shortened by 6 bases and J by 2 bases, with 17 bases between the two germline ends. The CDR3 extends over 17 amino acids. Germline CDR1 reads MNHEY; CDR2 reads SMNVEV (reference sequence). Written as DNA, the CDR3 is TGTGCCAGCAGCCTAAAAGGGGGGGGCACCTATAATTCACCCCTCCACTTT. As protein: CASSLKGGGTYNSPLHF.

V is TRBV19 and J is TRBJ1-5; D might be TRBD1 (5 bases). Trimming cost V 5 bases and J 6 bases, with 14 bases left between them. The CDR3 loop spans 14 amino acids. Germline CDR1 LNHDA, CDR2 SQIVND (reference sequence). CDR3 loop: CASSLQGMAQPQHF. For the CDR3, the DNA is TGTGCCAGTAGTCTCCAGGGAATGGCTCAGCCCCAGCATTTT.

The rearrangement joins TRBV5-6 to TRBJ1-1; TRBD1 agrees at 10 bases. Germline assignment: CDR1 SGHDT and CDR2 YYEEEE. The CDR3 has 15 residues. Losses at the gene ends were 4 bases for V and 4 bases for J; bases not matched to a gene: 7. The CDR3 loop reads CASSPRTGGSTEAFF. CDR3 nucleotide sequence: TGTGCCAGCAGCCCGCGGACAGGGGGGAGCACTGAAGCTTTCTTT.